This is a list of T cell receptor beta chains from one sample in a study of blood T cell repertoires in COVID-19. TCRdb keeps only in-frame clones here, not all; method: immunoSEQ multiplex PCR. The sample yields roughly 380,000 clones, about 88% seen once. Sequencing input: peripheral blood. The receptors here all came from a woman in her forties with COVID-19, enrolled during active disease. Each CDR3 is given with its conserved first and last residue. The order of the fields is clone size, V gene, J gene, D gene, CDR3 protein, CDR3 DNA. D genes are given only for firm matches. Clone size is shown for a subset of rows, as once, few, many or a class of expanded clone.

clone_size: NA; v_call: TRBV28; j_call: TRBJ1-5; d_call: NA; cdr3_aa: CASSLAGRQPQHF; cdr3_nt: TGTGCCAGCAGTTTAGCGGGGAGACAGCCCCAGCATTTT
clone_size: NA; v_call: TRBV2; j_call: TRBJ2-5; d_call: TRBD2; cdr3_aa: CASSGTSGTQETQYF; cdr3_nt: TGTGCCAGCAGTGGGACTAGCGGGACACAAGAGACCCAGTACTTC
clone_size: NA; v_call: TRBV7-2; j_call: TRBJ2-3; d_call: NA; cdr3_aa: CASSLRAAVTDTQYF; cdr3_nt: TGTGCCAGCAGCTTACGCGCGGCGGTTACAGATACGCAGTATTTT
clone_size: once; v_call: TRBV5-4; j_call: TRBJ1-1; d_call: NA; cdr3_aa: CASSLGGRDGTEAFF; cdr3_nt: TGTGCCAGCAGCTTAGGGGGGAGGGACGGCACTGAAGCTTTCTTT
clone_size: few; v_call: TRBV4-3; j_call: TRBJ1-3; d_call: NA; cdr3_aa: CASSQVVQASGNTIYF; cdr3_nt: TGCGCCAGCAGCCAAGTTGTCCAGGCATCTGGAAACACCATATATTTT
clone_size: NA; v_call: TRBV6-6; j_call: TRBJ2-1; d_call: TRBD2; cdr3_aa: CASRGSGGASEQFF; cdr3_nt: TGTGCCAGCCGCGGGAGCGGGGGGGCGAGTGAGCAGTTCTTC
clone_size: NA; v_call: TRBV28; j_call: TRBJ2-6; d_call: NA; cdr3_aa: CASSFGLSSGANVLTF; cdr3_nt: TGTGCCAGCAGTTTTGGTCTGAGCTCTGGGGCCAACGTCCTGACTTTC
clone_size: NA; v_call: TRBV5-1; j_call: TRBJ2-2; d_call: TRBD2; cdr3_aa: CASSPLAGGTGELFF; cdr3_nt: TGCGCCAGCAGCCCTTTAGCGGGAGGAACCGGGGAGCTGTTTTTT
clone_size: NA; v_call: TRBV19; j_call: TRBJ1-5; d_call: TRBD1; cdr3_aa: CASSIRPGTGIESNQPQHF; cdr3_nt: TGTGCCAGTAGTATACGACCCGGGACAGGGATTGAAAGCAATCAGCCCCAGCATTTT
clone_size: NA; v_call: TRBV5-1; j_call: TRBJ1-2; d_call: NA; cdr3_aa: CASSLEIQNYGYTF; cdr3_nt: TGCGCCAGCAGCTTGGAAATTCAGAACTATGGCTACACCTTC
clone_size: NA; v_call: TRBV7-2; j_call: TRBJ1-5; d_call: TRBD1; cdr3_aa: CASSLAFGTGGHQPQHF; cdr3_nt: TGTGCCAGCAGCTTAGCGTTTGGGACAGGAGGTCATCAGCCCCAGCATTTT
clone_size: NA; v_call: TRBV19; j_call: TRBJ1-3; d_call: NA; cdr3_aa: CASITRDPAFSGNTIYF; cdr3_nt: TGTGCCAGTATTACGAGGGATCCGGCCTTCTCTGGAAACACCATATATTTT
clone_size: NA; v_call: TRBV27; j_call: TRBJ1-1; d_call: TRBD1; cdr3_aa: CASSLSRTGEAFF; cdr3_nt: TGTGCCAGCAGTTTATCGAGGACAGGGGAAGCTTTCTTT
clone_size: once; v_call: TRBV18; j_call: TRBJ1-1; d_call: NA; cdr3_aa: CASSPLGARTEAFF; cdr3_nt: TGTGCCAGCTCCCCCTTGGGGGCGCGGACTGAAGCTTTCTTT
clone_size: NA; v_call: TRBV20-1; j_call: TRBJ1-1; d_call: NA; cdr3_aa: CSASSRGNTEAFF; cdr3_nt: TGCAGTGCTAGTAGTAGGGGCAACACTGAAGCTTTCTTT
clone_size: NA; v_call: TRBV29-1; j_call: TRBJ1-2; d_call: TRBD1; cdr3_aa: CSVEGQGVGYYGYTF; cdr3_nt: TGCAGCGTTGAAGGACAGGGGGTCGGCTACTATGGCTACACCTTC
clone_size: NA; v_call: TRBV7-3; j_call: TRBJ1-2; d_call: NA; cdr3_aa: CASSLAQGSRVYGYTF; cdr3_nt: TGTGCCAGCAGCTTAGCCCAGGGGAGCAGGGTCTATGGCTACACCTTC
clone_size: NA; v_call: TRBV9; j_call: TRBJ1-2; d_call: NA; cdr3_aa: CASSQQLSGNYGYTF; cdr3_nt: TGTGCCAGCAGCCAACAACTCTCGGGAAACTATGGCTACACCTTC
clone_size: NA; v_call: TRBV6-5; j_call: TRBJ2-5; d_call: NA; cdr3_aa: CASRWGTQETQYF; cdr3_nt: TGTGCCAGCAGATGGGGCACCCAAGAGACCCAGTACTTC
clone_size: NA; v_call: TRBV5-1; j_call: TRBJ2-2; d_call: NA; cdr3_aa: CASRQTLENTGELFF; cdr3_nt: TGCGCCAGCAGGCAAACCCTAGAAAACACCGGGGAGCTGTTTTTT
clone_size: NA; v_call: TRBV3-1/TRBV3-2; j_call: TRBJ2-3; d_call: NA; cdr3_aa: CASSQVAVTDTQYF; cdr3_nt: TGTGCCAGCAGCCAAGTCGCGGTCACAGATACGCAGTATTTT
clone_size: NA; v_call: TRBV11-2; j_call: TRBJ1-6; d_call: NA; cdr3_aa: CASSLLGGDNSPLHF; cdr3_nt: TGTGCCAGCAGCTTATTGGGGGGTGATAATTCACCCCTCCACTTT
clone_size: NA; v_call: TRBV7-9; j_call: TRBJ1-2; d_call: NA; cdr3_aa: CASSPTGGWDGYTF; cdr3_nt: TGTGCCAGCAGCCCCACGGGGGGATGGGATGGCTACACCTTC
clone_size: once; v_call: TRBV7-2; j_call: TRBJ1-1; d_call: TRBD1; cdr3_aa: CASSSTGVTEAFF; cdr3_nt: TGTGCCAGCAGCAGTACAGGGGTCACTGAAGCTTTCTTT
clone_size: once; v_call: TRBV6-5; j_call: TRBJ2-7; d_call: NA; cdr3_aa: CASSYSGQPYEQYF; cdr3_nt: TGTGCCAGCAGTTACTCCGGACAGCCCTACGAGCAGTACTTC
clone_size: NA; v_call: TRBV2; j_call: TRBJ1-1; d_call: NA; cdr3_aa: CASSDRRETEAFF; cdr3_nt: TGTGCCAGCAGTGACAGGAGGGAGACTGAAGCTTTCTTT
clone_size: few; v_call: TRBV25-1; j_call: TRBJ1-1; d_call: NA; cdr3_aa: CASSEGPANTEAFF; cdr3_nt: TGTGCCAGCAGTGAAGGGCCTGCGAACACTGAAGCTTTCTTT
clone_size: NA; v_call: TRBV5-4; j_call: TRBJ2-7; d_call: NA; cdr3_aa: CASSFIDWNSYEQYF; cdr3_nt: TGTGCCAGCAGTTTTATTGACTGGAACTCCTACGAGCAGTACTTC
clone_size: NA; v_call: TRBV19; j_call: TRBJ1-2; d_call: NA; cdr3_aa: CASSIESSRGYGYTF; cdr3_nt: TGTGCCAGTAGTATCGAGTCCAGCAGGGGCTATGGCTACACCTTC
clone_size: NA; v_call: TRBV9; j_call: TRBJ1-1; d_call: NA; cdr3_aa: CASSANTGITEAFF; cdr3_nt: TGTGCCAGCAGCGCCAATACAGGAATCACTGAAGCTTTCTTT
clone_size: NA; v_call: TRBV5-4; j_call: TRBJ2-7; d_call: TRBD1; cdr3_aa: CASSLDKQGAYEQYF; cdr3_nt: TGTGCCAGCAGCTTGGATAAACAGGGGGCCTACGAGCAGTACTTC
clone_size: NA; v_call: TRBV18; j_call: TRBJ2-3; d_call: NA; cdr3_aa: CASSPSLGGSDTQYF; cdr3_nt: TGTGCCAGCTCACCATCCTTAGGGGGATCTGATACGCAGTATTTT
clone_size: NA; v_call: TRBV18; j_call: TRBJ2-5; d_call: NA; cdr3_aa: CASSPQKTVLGGETQYF; cdr3_nt: TGTGCCAGCTCACCTCAGAAGACAGTCCTCGGGGGTGAGACCCAGTACTTC
clone_size: NA; v_call: TRBV7-2; j_call: TRBJ2-7; d_call: TRBD1; cdr3_aa: CASSRDRGSYEQYF; cdr3_nt: TGTGCCAGCTCCCGGGACAGGGGCTCCTACGAGCAGTACTTC
clone_size: NA; v_call: TRBV7-2; j_call: TRBJ1-5; d_call: NA; cdr3_aa: CASSLRRNQPQHF; cdr3_nt: TGTGCCAGCAGCTTAAGGAGAAATCAGCCCCAGCATTTT
clone_size: NA; v_call: TRBV28; j_call: TRBJ2-7; d_call: NA; cdr3_aa: CASSLNRGGSSLYEQYF; cdr3_nt: TGTGCCAGCAGTTTGAACCGAGGGGGTAGCAGTCTCTACGAGCAGTACTTC
clone_size: NA; v_call: TRBV6-1; j_call: TRBJ1-5; d_call: NA; cdr3_aa: CASSEALRGFQPQHF; cdr3_nt: TGTGCCAGCAGTGAAGCGCTACGGGGTTTTCAGCCCCAGCATTTT
clone_size: NA; v_call: TRBV29-1; j_call: TRBJ2-7; d_call: NA; cdr3_aa: CSVAEGGTLYEQYF; cdr3_nt: TGCAGCGTTGCAGAAGGAGGGACCTTATACGAGCAGTACTTC
clone_size: NA; v_call: TRBV19; j_call: TRBJ2-6; d_call: TRBD1; cdr3_aa: CASSRTGGAFSGANVLTF; cdr3_nt: TGTGCCAGTAGTAGAACAGGGGGCGCCTTCTCTGGGGCCAACGTCCTGACTTTC
clone_size: NA; v_call: TRBV5-1; j_call: TRBJ2-7; d_call: TRBD2; cdr3_aa: CASSSDPGGEQYF; cdr3_nt: TGCGCCAGCAGCTCGGACCCGGGAGGGGAGCAGTACTTC
clone_size: few; v_call: TRBV2; j_call: TRBJ2-2; d_call: NA; cdr3_aa: CASSPQDSMNTGELFF; cdr3_nt: TGTGCCAGCAGTCCCCAAGACAGTATGAACACCGGGGAGCTGTTTTTT
clone_size: once; v_call: TRBV19; j_call: TRBJ1-1; d_call: TRBD1; cdr3_aa: CASSIEPGGRTEAFF; cdr3_nt: TGTGCCAGTAGTATAGAACCAGGGGGCCGCACTGAAGCTTTCTTT
clone_size: NA; v_call: TRBV6-4; j_call: TRBJ1-1; d_call: TRBD1; cdr3_aa: CASSERGGISEAFF; cdr3_nt: TGTGCCAGCAGTGAAAGAGGGGGCATCTCTGAAGCTTTCTTT